The clone carrying this TCR beta chain has ten or more counts. The antigen is undetermined. Amplified TCR beta CDR3 regions derived from RNA transcripts. The HTBI primer set served for first-round RT-PCR of the TCR CDR3. TCRdb called the multiplex PCR reads again in MiXCR, with one record for every CDR3 protein. The sample has hundreds of thousands of distinct CDR3 sequences; around 45% are singletons. CDR1 is SGDLS, CDR2 YYNGEE, per germline. The junction had 3 bases not matched to a gene; V was cut back by 3 bases and J by 5 bases. This CDR3 contains 14 residues. The data were obtained in a study of T cells in Graves' hyperthyroidism and ophthalmopathy. Findings and limits, study-wide: Most thyroid clonotypes with frequency above 0.001 were detected in blood.

Graves' hyperthyroidism showing no ophthalmopathy progression within 18 months was considered stable. Newly diagnosed hyperthyroidism, duration under 2 months, in patients aged 18 to 65. Orbital computed tomography, thyroid ultrasound, serum thyroxine and TRAb, and clinical symptoms together informed the diagnoses. The chain links TRBV9 to TRBJ2-7, with TRBD1 matching 12 bases. This clonotype was obtained from a woman under 30 with Graves' hyperthyroidism. Specimen: peripheral blood or thyroid tissue (not recorded which). CDR3 amino acids: CASSAGQGANEQYF. The CDR3 nucleotides are TGTGCCAGCAGCGCGGGACAGGGGGCAAACGAGCAGTACTTC.